These T cell receptor beta chains were read from a single sample in a study of blood T cells in healthy people across ages. TCRdb ran MiXCR on the 5' RACE reads and lists one entry per CDR3 protein. The sample consists of more than 900,000 distinct CDR3 sequences, around 27% of them appearing once. These same records also appear under a second study, on T cells of mothers and their children.

Sequences were obtained from blood. The receptor source for this set is a girl aged 2 to 10 in good health. CDR3s include the opening cysteine and the closing phenylalanine or tryptophan. A D gene is named only where the DNA matches it firmly. Only part of the rows carry a size: once, few, many, or a class if the clone is expanded.

j_gene | v_gene | d_gene | abundance | CDR3nt | CDR3aa
TRBJ2-3 | TRBV7-9 | - | - | TGTGCCAGCAGCTTAGGGGCCGTTAGCCCCACAGATACGCAGTATTTT | CASSLGAVSPTDTQYF
TRBJ2-7 | TRBV5-1 | - | - | TGCGCCAGCAGCGTTGGTCCAGGGGTCACTTACGAGCAGTACTTC | CASSVGPGVTYEQYF
TRBJ2-1 | TRBV7-2 | TRBD2 | - | TGTGCCAGCAGTTTGGGACTAGCGGGGATAATATACAATGAGCAGTTCTTC | CASSLGLAGIIYNEQFF
TRBJ2-5 | TRBV20-1 | TRBD2 | - | TGCAGTGCTAGTAGACTAGCGGTACAAGAGACCCAGTACTTC | CSASRLAVQETQYF
TRBJ2-2 | TRBV6-4 | - | - | TGTGCCAGCAGTGACTCGACGCAGGCCTCAAGGTCAGCGAACACCGGGGAGCTGTTTTTT | CASSDSTQASRSANTGELFF
TRBJ1-3 | TRBV7-9 | - | few | TGTGCCAGCAGCTTAACGAGTGGCATATATTTT | CASSLTSGIYF
TRBJ2-5 | TRBV11-2 | - | few | TGTGCCAGCAGCACCCGACAGGACGATTTCCAAGAGACCCAGTACTTC | CASSTRQDDFQETQYF
TRBJ2-1 | TRBV7-2 | TRBD2 | - | TGTGCCAGCAGCTTTAGCGGGGGGAAATACAATGAGCAGTTCTTC | CASSFSGGKYNEQFF
TRBJ2-7 | TRBV4-2 | TRBD2 | few | TGTGCCAGCAGCCAAATCGTAGCGGGAAGAAAAGACGAGCAGTACTTC | CASSQIVAGRKDEQYF
TRBJ2-7 | TRBV2 | TRBD1 | - | TGTGCCAGCCGAGCGTGGACAGGATCTGCCTACGAGCAGTACTTC | CASRAWTGSAYEQYF
TRBJ1-1 | TRBV29-1 | - | - | TGCAGCGTTGTGGAAGATCTTGAAGCTTTCTTT | CSVVEDLEAFF
TRBJ2-1 | TRBV9 | - | - | TGTGCCAGCAGCGCCCCCGAGGGGGGGCCGTACAATGAGCAGTTCTTC | CASSAPEGGPYNEQFF
TRBJ2-3 | TRBV27 | TRBD2 | - | TGTGCCAGCAGTTTCTTATTAGCGGGGTGGACAGATACGCAGTATTTT | CASSFLLAGWTDTQYF
TRBJ2-1 | TRBV7-9 | TRBD1 | - | TGTGCCAGCAGCTTGGTTCGGACAGGACAGAGCAATGAGCAGTTCTTC | CASSLVRTGQSNEQFF
TRBJ2-5 | TRBV14 | - | few | TGTGCCAGCAGCCCTAAGGGAATCCTTGCCCAAGAGACCCAGTACTTC | CASSPKGILAQETQYF
TRBJ1-6 | TRBV7-3 | - | - | TGTGCCAGCAGCCCCGGGACGCAGAGCTCCTATAATTCACCCCTCCACTTT | CASSPGTQSSYNSPLHF
TRBJ2-3 | TRBV4-1 | TRBD1 | - | TGCGCCAGCAGCCGAGGGGGCTCAGTGACAGATACGCAGTATTTT | CASSRGGSVTDTQYF
TRBJ2-5 | TRBV6-2/TRBV6-3 | - | - | TGTGCCAGCAGTTGGGTAGAGCAAGAGACCCAGTACTTC | CASSWVEQETQYF
TRBJ1-4 | TRBV28 | - | - | TGTGCCAGCAGTCTCTTCGGGGGGGCAACTAATGAAAAACTGTTTTTT | CASSLFGGATNEKLFF
TRBJ2-3 | TRBV20-1 | - | - | TGCAGTGCTAGCTTCCCGGGTGGGCTGGGCACAGATACGCAGTATTTT | CSASFPGGLGTDTQYF
TRBJ1-2 | TRBV12-3/TRBV12-4 | - | few | TGTGCCAGCAGTTTCAGTTTGCACTATGGCTACACCTTC | CASSFSLHYGYTF
TRBJ1-1 | TRBV7-6 | - | few | TGTGCCAGCAGCTTAGGGTCGGGGGAGCAGGGGAACACTGAAGCTTTCTTT | CASSLGSGEQGNTEAFF
TRBJ1-4 | TRBV7-9 | TRBD1 | - | TGTGCCAGCAGCCAACACAGACAGGGGTGGGAAAAACTGTTTTTT | CASSQHRQGWEKLFF
TRBJ1-2 | TRBV15 | - | - | TGTGCCACCAGCAGAGAGGGCAAAACAAAGCTTGGCTACACCTTC | CATSREGKTKLGYTF
TRBJ1-5 | TRBV29-1 | - | - | TGCAGCGTTGAAGAAGAGAGCAATCAGCCCCAGCATTTT | CSVEEESNQPQHF
TRBJ2-3 | TRBV7-2 | TRBD2 | - | TGTGCCAGCAGCTTAGTGGCTAGCGGCTTGAGCACAGATACGCAGTATTTT | CASSLVASGLSTDTQYF
TRBJ2-7 | TRBV12-3/TRBV12-4 | - | - | TGTGCCAGCGGATGGGGGGCAAACGAGCAGTACTTC | CASGWGANEQYF
TRBJ2-1 | TRBV3-1 | - | few | TGCGCCAGCAGCCACCCCGCGAAGAGCAATGAGCAGTTCTTC | CASSHPAKSNEQFF
TRBJ2-7 | TRBV6-5 | - | few | TGTGCCAGCAGTTACTCACCAGGACAGAGGACCTTTGAGGGCATAGGCTACGAGCAGTACTTC | CASSYSPGQRTFEGIGYEQYF
TRBJ2-7 | TRBV20-1 | - | few | TGCGGTGCTAGAGATGATAAGGGCAACTCCTACGAGCAGTACTTC | CGARDDKGNSYEQYF
TRBJ2-5 | TRBV5-1 | - | - | TGCGCCAGCAGCTACCGGGACCCGCAGGAGACCCAGTACTTC | CASSYRDPQETQYF
TRBJ2-7 | TRBV27 | TRBD2 | - | TGTGCCAGCAGTAAGCGGGGGGGGACCTACGAGCAGTACTTC | CASSKRGGTYEQYF
TRBJ2-3 | TRBV29-1 | - | few | TGCAGCGTCGGAATTAGCGATACGCAGTATTTT | CSVGISDTQYF
TRBJ1-1 | TRBV5-5 | - | - | TGTGCCAGCAGCTTGGGGGCGGGAGCTTTCTTT | CASSLGAGAFF
TRBJ1-3 | TRBV7-2 | - | few | TGTGCCAGCAGCTACCGGGACATAGGAGTCACCATATATTTT | CASSYRDIGVTIYF
TRBJ2-7 | TRBV20-1 | TRBD1 | - | TGCAGTGCTTGGGCCCCCGACAGGGACGAGCAGTACTTC | CSAWAPDRDEQYF
TRBJ1-2 | TRBV4-3 | - | - | TGCGCCAGCAGCCAAGATAGGGGTAGCTATGGCTACACCTTC | CASSQDRGSYGYTF
TRBJ2-5 | TRBV9 | - | - | TGTGCCAGCAGCGTAGGATCTGGCCTCCCAGAGACCCAGTACTTC | CASSVGSGLPETQYF
TRBJ2-3 | TRBV2 | TRBD2 | few | TGTGCCAGCAGTGAGCGGGAGATCCTAGCGGGGGCAACAGATACGCAGTATTTT | CASSEREILAGATDTQYF
TRBJ2-5 | TRBV20-1 | - | - | TGCAGTGCAACGACACACCAAGAGGCCCAGTACTTC | CSATTHQEAQYF
TRBJ2-3 | TRBV20-1 | - | - | TGCAGTGCTCAACTCCACAGAGGTACGCAGTATTTT | CSAQLHRGTQYF
TRBJ2-1 | TRBV5-8 | TRBD2 | few | TGTGCCAGCAGCCCGGGACTAGCGATGAATGAGCAGTTCTTC | CASSPGLAMNEQFF
TRBJ2-1 | TRBV29-1 | TRBD1 | few | TGCAGCGTCGGACAGGGTGGCCTTGATGAGCAGTTCTTC | CSVGQGGLDEQFF
TRBJ1-6 | TRBV7-2 | - | - | TGTGCCAGCAGCGAAGGGGCAGGGACTAATTCACCCCTCCACTTT | CASSEGAGTNSPLHF
TRBJ2-1 | TRBV29-1 | TRBD2 | few | TGCAGCGTGAACGGACTAGCGGGATTTGAGCAGTTCTTC | CSVNGLAGFEQFF
TRBJ2-3 | TRBV2 | - | - | TGTGCCAGCATGACTACATACGCTACTCGCCTAGACACAGATACGCAGTATTTT | CASMTTYATRLDTDTQYF
TRBJ2-1 | TRBV29-1 | TRBD2 | few | TGCAGCGTTGGTAACGGGAGGGCCTACAATGAGCAGTTCTTC | CSVGNGRAYNEQFF
TRBJ2-7 | TRBV27 | TRBD1 | few | TGTGCCAGCAGTTTACAAGGGGGCCAAGGTAACGAGCAGTACTTC | CASSLQGGQGNEQYF
TRBJ2-1 | TRBV6-6 | - | few | TGTGCCAGCAGTTATAAAGCGGGTAACTCCTACAATGAGCAGTTCTTC | CASSYKAGNSYNEQFF
TRBJ2-7 | TRBV4-1 | - | - | TGCGCCAGCAGCGAAATAGCTTCTTCCTACGAGCAGTACTTC | CASSEIASSYEQYF
TRBJ2-5 | TRBV7-8 | - | - | TGTGCCAGCAGTCCGGACGGCAGAGTACACGCAGAGACCCAGTACTTC | CASSPDGRVHAETQYF
TRBJ2-5 | TRBV7-6 | TRBD2 | - | TGTGCTAGCAGCGCCCGACTAGCGGAACAAGAGACCCAGTACTTC | CASSARLAEQETQYF
TRBJ2-3 | TRBV24-1 | TRBD2 | few | TGTGCCACCAGGGGCTGGACTAGCGAGGATACGCAGTATTTT | CATRGWTSEDTQYF
TRBJ2-7 | TRBV11-1 | TRBD1 | few | TGTGCCAGCAGCCGTAATTATCGGGACAGGCGCGAGCAGTACTTC | CASSRNYRDRREQYF
TRBJ1-6 | TRBV5-1 | - | - | TGCGCCAGCAAATTGTTCACGGGAGGTGTTGTTGTTGATTCACCCCTCCACTTT | CASKLFTGGVVVDSPLHF